This T cell receptor beta chain was captured in a study of blood T cell repertoires in COVID-19. Study information: Sample material is recorded as cDNA or gDNA derived from T cells, B-cell-depleted T cells, or PBMCs.

The CDR3 length is 12 residues. V lost 3 bases and J lost 7, with 6 bases in between. The germline gives CDR1 SGHVS, CDR2 FNYEAQ. Clones were read by immunoSEQ multiplex PCR, and TCRdb kept only the in-frame ones, dropping some. In the table there are some 150,000 clones, about 86% of which are singletons. The sample was peripheral blood. The chain joins TRBV7-6 to TRBJ2-2; D is uncertain. The TCR comes from a woman aged 60-75 years with acute or convalescent COVID-19. CDR3 nucleotides: TGTGCCAGCAGCTTCAATCACGGGGAGCTGTTTTTT. Protein: CASSFNHGELFF. Full variable domain (remainder filled in from reference TRBV7-6 and TRBJ2-2): GAGVSQSPRYKVTKRGQDVALRCDPISGHVSLYWYRQALGQGPEFLTYFNYEAQQDKSGLPNDRFSAERPEGSISTLTIQRTEQRDSAMYRCASSFNHGELFFGEGSRLTVL.